The clone carrying this T cell receptor (beta chain) was found a few times. Its antigen remains unknown. Trimming took 3 bases from V and 5 from J, leaving 8 bases between them. The CDR3 length is 12 residues. 5'RACE primed from the constant segment yielded TCR alpha and TCR beta cDNA libraries bearing sample barcodes and UMIs. TCRdb ran MiXCR on the 5' RACE reads and lists one entry per CDR3 protein. The sample holds approximately 480,000 distinct CDR3 sequences, about 20% seen once. This sample was included in a study of T-cell memory formation after mild COVID-19. Study-level background: Largely, the TCR clusters proved donor specific. Study results and limitations: Clones contracting across day 15 to 85 had a balanced CD4/CD8 profile; later expanding clones leaned CD4+. Several responding clones turned up in pre-infection memory, indicating that cross-reactive memory may have taken part.

This TCR was recovered from an adult woman who had mild COVID-19 (a few samples of this study predate the infection). Cell type and time point are not known. The sequencing sample was made of PBMCs or a T cell subset sorted from them (not recorded which). The chain couples TRBV12-3 or TRBV12-4 to TRBJ2-7; D possibly corresponds to TRBD1 (5 bases). The CDR3 loop is CASSFVRDEQYF. CDR3 coding DNA: TGTGCCAGCAGTTTTGTCAGGGACGAGCAGTACTTC.